Below, one T cell receptor (beta chain) is given with its context. The target antigen is unknown. Germline V gives CDR1 SGHRS, CDR2 YFSETQ. The trim removed 1 base at V and 4 bases at J, leaving 7 bases unmatched. This CDR3 is 16 amino acids long. The PCR ran on 60 Vbeta and 13 Jbeta primers. Generated by immunoSEQ multiplex PCR, the TCRdb table keeps only in-frame clones and is missing some. The sample has approximately 97,000 clones; approximately 85% are singletons. The data were obtained in a study of cytomegalovirus exposure and HLA in healthy donors. Broader study findings: TCR beta V- and J-gene trimming, according to a later analysis, was linked to a missense DCLRE1C variant. By a later analysis, the bulk of CMV-associated TCR beta chains appeared HLA-restricted. Sequencing depth across donors, presence/absence analyses assumed, was roughly uniform. Later analysis revealed greater clonal expansion in HLA-associated TCR beta chains than in equally common others.

Sequencing was done on a sample of PBMCs. This sequence joins TRBV5-1 and TRBJ2-1, with 8 nucleotides matching TRBD2. The clonotype was recovered from a man aged 35-49 years in good health and CMV-seropositive. The CDR3 coding sequence is TGCGCCAGCAGCTTGTGGGAAAGCGGGAGTTACAATGAGCAGTTCTTC. It translates to CASSLWESGSYNEQFF.